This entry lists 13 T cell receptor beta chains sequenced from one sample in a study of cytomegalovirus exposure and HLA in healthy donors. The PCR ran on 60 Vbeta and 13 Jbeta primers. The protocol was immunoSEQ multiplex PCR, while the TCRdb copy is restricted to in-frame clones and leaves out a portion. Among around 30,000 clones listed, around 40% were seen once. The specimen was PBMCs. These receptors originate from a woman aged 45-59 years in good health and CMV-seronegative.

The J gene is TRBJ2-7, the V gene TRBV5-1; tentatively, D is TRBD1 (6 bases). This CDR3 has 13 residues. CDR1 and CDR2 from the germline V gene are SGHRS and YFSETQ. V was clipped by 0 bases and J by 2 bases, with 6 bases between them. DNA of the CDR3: TGCGCCAGCAGCTTGGAGGGGGCCTACGAGCAGTACTTC. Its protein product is CASSLEGAYEQYF.

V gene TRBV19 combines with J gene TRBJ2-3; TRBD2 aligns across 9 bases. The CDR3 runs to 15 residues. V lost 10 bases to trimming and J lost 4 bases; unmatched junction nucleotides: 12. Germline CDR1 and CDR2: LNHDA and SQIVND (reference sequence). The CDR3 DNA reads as TGTGCCACTAGGCCCAGCGGGAGGTATGCAGATACGCAGTATTTT. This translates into CATRPSGRYADTQYF.

The CDR3 nucleotides are TGTGCCAGCAGCCCGGGGACTAGCGGGAGTATAGATACGCAGTATTTT. It encodes CASSPGTSGSIDTQYF. This chain uses TRBV7-9 with TRBJ2-3; 14 bases match TRBD2. Germline assignment: CDR1 SEHNR and CDR2 FQNEAQ (reference sequence). Trimming took 5 bases from V and 5 from J; bases not matched to a gene: 6. The CDR3 contains 16 residues.

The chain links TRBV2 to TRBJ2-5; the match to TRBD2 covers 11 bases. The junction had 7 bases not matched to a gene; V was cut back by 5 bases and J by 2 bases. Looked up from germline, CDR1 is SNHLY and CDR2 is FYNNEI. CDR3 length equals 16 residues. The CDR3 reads CASSRGLAGVQETQYF. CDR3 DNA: TGTGCCAGCAGTCGCGGACTAGCGGGTGTACAAGAGACCCAGTACTTC.

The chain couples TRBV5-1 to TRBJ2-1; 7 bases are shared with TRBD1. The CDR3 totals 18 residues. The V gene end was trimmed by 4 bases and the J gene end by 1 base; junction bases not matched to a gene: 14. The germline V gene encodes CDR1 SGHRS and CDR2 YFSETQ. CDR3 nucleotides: TGCGCCAGCAGCCCGGGACAGCGAGCGATTCCTTCCTACAATGAGCAGTTCTTC. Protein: CASSPGQRAIPSYNEQFF.

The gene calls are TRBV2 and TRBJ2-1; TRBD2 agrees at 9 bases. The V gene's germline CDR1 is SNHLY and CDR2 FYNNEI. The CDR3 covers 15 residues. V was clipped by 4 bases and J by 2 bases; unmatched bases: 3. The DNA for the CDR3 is TGTGCCAGCAGTGGGAAGCGGGGGGCCTACAATGAGCAGTTCTTC. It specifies CASSGKRGAYNEQFF.

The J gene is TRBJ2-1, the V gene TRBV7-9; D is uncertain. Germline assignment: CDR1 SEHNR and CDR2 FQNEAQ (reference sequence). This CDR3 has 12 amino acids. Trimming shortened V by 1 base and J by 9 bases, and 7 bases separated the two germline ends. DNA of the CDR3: TGTGCCAGCAGCTTAGGAGTGAGTGAGCAGTTCTTC. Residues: CASSLGVSEQFF.

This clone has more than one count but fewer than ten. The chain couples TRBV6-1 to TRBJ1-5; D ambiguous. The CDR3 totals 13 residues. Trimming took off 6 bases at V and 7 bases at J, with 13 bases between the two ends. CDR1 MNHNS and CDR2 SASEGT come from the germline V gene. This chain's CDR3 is CASRGSGEQPQHF. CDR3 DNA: TGTGCCAGCAGGGGCTCGGGAGAACAGCCCCAGCATTTT.

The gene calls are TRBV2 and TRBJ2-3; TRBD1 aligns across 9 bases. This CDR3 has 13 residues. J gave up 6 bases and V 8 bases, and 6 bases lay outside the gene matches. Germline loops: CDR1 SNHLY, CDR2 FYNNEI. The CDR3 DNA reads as TGTGCCAGCTTGGACAGGGGTAGGGATACGCAGTATTTT. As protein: CASLDRGRDTQYF.

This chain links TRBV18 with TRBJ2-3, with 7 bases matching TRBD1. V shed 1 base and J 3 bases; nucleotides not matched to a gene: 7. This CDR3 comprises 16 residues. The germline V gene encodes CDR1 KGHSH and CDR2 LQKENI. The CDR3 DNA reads TGTGCCAGCTCACCACTGGGACAGAGGGGTACAGATACGCAGTATTTT. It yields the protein CASSPLGQRGTDTQYF.

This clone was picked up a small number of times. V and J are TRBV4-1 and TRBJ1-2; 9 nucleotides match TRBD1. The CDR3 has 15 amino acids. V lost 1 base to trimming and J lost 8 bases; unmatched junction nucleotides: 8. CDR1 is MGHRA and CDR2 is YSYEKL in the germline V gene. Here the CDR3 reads CASSQVGDRVKGYTF. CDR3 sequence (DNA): TGCGCCAGCAGCCAAGTCGGGGACAGGGTAAAAGGCTACACCTTC.

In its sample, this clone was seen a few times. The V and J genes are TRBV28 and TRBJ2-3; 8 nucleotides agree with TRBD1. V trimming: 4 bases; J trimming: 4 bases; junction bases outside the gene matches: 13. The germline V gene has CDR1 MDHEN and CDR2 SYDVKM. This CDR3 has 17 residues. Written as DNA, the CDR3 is TGTGCCAGCAGTTCACCGATCGACAGGGGTGGTGCAGATACGCAGTATTTT. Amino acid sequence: CASSSPIDRGGADTQYF.

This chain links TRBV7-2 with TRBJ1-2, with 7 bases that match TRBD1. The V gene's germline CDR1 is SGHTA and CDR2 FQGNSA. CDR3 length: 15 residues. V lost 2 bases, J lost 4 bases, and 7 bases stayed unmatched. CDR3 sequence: CASSLTGTDFYGYTF. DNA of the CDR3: TGTGCCAGCAGCTTAACTGGGACAGATTTCTATGGCTACACCTTC.